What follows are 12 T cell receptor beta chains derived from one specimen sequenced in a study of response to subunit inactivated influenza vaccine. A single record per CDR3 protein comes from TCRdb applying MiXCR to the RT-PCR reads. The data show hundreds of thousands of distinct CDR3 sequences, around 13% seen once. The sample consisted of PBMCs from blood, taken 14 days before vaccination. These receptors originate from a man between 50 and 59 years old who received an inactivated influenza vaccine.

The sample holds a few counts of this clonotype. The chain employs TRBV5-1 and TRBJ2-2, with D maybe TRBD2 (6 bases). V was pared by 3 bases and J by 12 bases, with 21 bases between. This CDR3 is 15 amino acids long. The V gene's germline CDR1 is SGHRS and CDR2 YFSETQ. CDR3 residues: CASSYSPGVRVKLFF. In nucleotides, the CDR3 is TGCGCCAGCAGCTACTCGCCGGGGGTACGTGTGAAGCTGTTTTTT.

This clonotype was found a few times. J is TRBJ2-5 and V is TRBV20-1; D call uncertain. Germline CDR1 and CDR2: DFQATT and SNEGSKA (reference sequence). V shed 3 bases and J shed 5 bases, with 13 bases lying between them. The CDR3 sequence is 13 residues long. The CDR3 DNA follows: TGCAGTGCTAGTGAAGCCTGGCCGGAGACCCAGTACTTC. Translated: CSASEAWPETQYF.

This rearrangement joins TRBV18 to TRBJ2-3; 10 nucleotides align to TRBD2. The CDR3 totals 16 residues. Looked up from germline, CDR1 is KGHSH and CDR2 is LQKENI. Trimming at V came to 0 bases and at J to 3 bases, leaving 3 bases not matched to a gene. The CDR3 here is CASSPPSGRETDTQYF. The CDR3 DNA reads TGTGCCAGCTCACCACCCAGCGGGAGGGAGACAGATACGCAGTATTTT.

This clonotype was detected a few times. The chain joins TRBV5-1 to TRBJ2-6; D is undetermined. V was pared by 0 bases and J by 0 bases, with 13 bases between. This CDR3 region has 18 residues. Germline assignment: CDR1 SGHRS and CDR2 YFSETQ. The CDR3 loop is CASSLEVLRFSGANVLTF. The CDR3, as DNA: TGCGCCAGCAGCTTGGAAGTACTGCGCTTCTCTGGGGCCAACGTCCTGACTTTC.

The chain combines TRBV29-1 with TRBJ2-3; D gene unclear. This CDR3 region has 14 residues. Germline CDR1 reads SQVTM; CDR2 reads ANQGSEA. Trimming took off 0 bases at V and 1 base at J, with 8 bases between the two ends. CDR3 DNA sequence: TGCAGCGTTGAAGATCCTTCAGGCACAGATACGCAGTATTTT. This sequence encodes CSVEDPSGTDTQYF.

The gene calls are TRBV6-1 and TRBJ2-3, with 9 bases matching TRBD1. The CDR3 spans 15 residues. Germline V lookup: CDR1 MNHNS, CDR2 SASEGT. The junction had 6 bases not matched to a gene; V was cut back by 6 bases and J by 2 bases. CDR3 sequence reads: CASRTGQGITDTQYF. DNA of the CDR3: TGTGCCAGCAGAACCGGACAGGGGATCACAGATACGCAGTATTTT.

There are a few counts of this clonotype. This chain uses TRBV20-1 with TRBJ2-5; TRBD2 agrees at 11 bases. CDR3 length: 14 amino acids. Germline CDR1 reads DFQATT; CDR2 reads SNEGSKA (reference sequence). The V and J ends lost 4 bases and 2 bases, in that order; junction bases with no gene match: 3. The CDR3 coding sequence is TGCAGTGCTATCGGGACTAGCGGACAAGAGACCCAGTACTTC. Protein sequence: CSAIGTSGQETQYF.

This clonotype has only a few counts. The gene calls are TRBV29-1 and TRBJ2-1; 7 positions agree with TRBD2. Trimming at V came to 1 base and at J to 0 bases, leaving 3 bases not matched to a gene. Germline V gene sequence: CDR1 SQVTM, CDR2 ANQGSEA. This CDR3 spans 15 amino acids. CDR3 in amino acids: CSVEVGGGSYNEQFF. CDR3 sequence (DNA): TGCAGCGTTGAAGTCGGCGGGGGCTCCTACAATGAGCAGTTCTTC.

DNA of the CDR3: TGCGCCAGCAGCCAAGAACAACAGGGGTTCGTTAGGAGCTACACCTTC. Translation gives CASSQEQQGFVRSYTF. This chain links TRBV4-3 with TRBJ1-2; 7 nucleotides agree with TRBD1. The CDR3 is made up of 16 amino acids. Germline values: CDR1 LGHNA, CDR2 YSLEER. The V and J ends lost 0 bases and 9 bases, in that order; junction bases with no gene match: 13.

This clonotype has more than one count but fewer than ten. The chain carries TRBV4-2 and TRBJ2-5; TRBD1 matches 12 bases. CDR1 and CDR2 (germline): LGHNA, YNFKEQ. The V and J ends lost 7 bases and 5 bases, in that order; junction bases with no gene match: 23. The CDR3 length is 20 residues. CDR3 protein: CASNPVYYRDRGLGRETQYF. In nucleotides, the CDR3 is TGTGCCAGCAACCCAGTTTATTACCGGGACAGGGGGCTGGGTAGGGAGACCCAGTACTTC.

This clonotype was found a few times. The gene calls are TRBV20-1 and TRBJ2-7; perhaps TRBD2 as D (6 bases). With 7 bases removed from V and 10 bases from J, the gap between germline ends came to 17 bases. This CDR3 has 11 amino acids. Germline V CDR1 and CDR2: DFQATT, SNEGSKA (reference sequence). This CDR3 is CSVAGPSGQYF. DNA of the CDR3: TGCAGTGTCGCGGGACCCTCGGGACAGTACTTC.

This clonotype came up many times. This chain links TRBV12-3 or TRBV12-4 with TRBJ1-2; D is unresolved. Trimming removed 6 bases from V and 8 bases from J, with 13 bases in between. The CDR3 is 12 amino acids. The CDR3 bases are TGTGCCAGCAGCGCGGCGGGGTACGGCTACACCTTC. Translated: CASSAAGYGYTF.